The 31 T cell receptor beta chains in this list originate from one sample, sequenced in a study of spatial heterogeneity in lung cancer. Their antigen targets remain unknown. Whole-study results and caveats: How many expanded intratumoral alpha and beta TCRs were present tracked the tumor mutation count, which was a count of nonsynonymous mutations.

The time point is: sample taken at primary tumor resection. TCRdb reprocessed the 5' RACE reads via MiXCR and lists one record per CDR3 protein. The sample lists about 13,000 distinct CDR3 sequences; over 3% were seen once. The sample here was lung tumor tissue, taken at surgery. These receptors all stem from a male donor with early-stage non-small cell lung cancer.

This clonotype showed up many times. The chain links TRBV3-1 to TRBJ2-5; weak D call: TRBD1 (6 bases). V shed 3 bases and J shed 5 bases, with 19 bases lying between them. The CDR3 runs to 16 residues. CDR1 and CDR2 from the germline V gene are LGHDT and YNNKEL (reference sequence). The CDR3, as DNA: TGTGCCAGCAGCCACCGTCGACAGGACCCGGACGAGACCCAGTACTTC. Its translation: CASSHRRQDPDETQYF.

This clonotype was detected many times. The rearrangement links TRBV20-1 to TRBJ2-3; D not resolved. The germline gives CDR1 DFQATT, CDR2 SNEGSKA (reference sequence). This CDR3 spans 12 amino acids. Trimming cost V 1 base and J 3 bases, with 5 bases left between them. CDR3 in amino acids: CSARGSTDTQYF. In nucleotides, the CDR3 is TGCAGTGCTAGAGGTTCAACAGATACGCAGTATTTT.

This clonotype was detected a few times. CDR3 protein: CASTVGRNYGYTF. The CDR3 DNA is TGTGCCAGCACCGTAGGGCGAAACTATGGCTACACCTTC. This chain connects TRBV6-5 to TRBJ1-2, with D unclear. The CDR3 length is 13 residues. V shed 7 bases and J shed 2 bases, with 11 bases lying between them. Germline lookup yields CDR1 MNHEY and CDR2 SVGAGI.

This clonotype was detected a few times. V is TRBV19 and J is TRBJ1-4, with 10 nucleotides matching TRBD1. V was pared by 5 bases and J by 3 bases, with 6 bases of the junction left unmatched. The CDR3 extends over 16 amino acids. The germline V gene encodes CDR1 LNHDA and CDR2 SQIVND (reference sequence). The CDR3 nucleotides read TGTGCCAGTAGTCCCGGGACAGGGGTTGCTAATGAAAAACTGTTTTTT. Protein product: CASSPGTGVANEKLFF. Together with reference TRBV19 and TRBJ1-4, the CDR3 gives the full variable domain: DGGITQSPKYLFRKEGQNVTLSCEQNLNHDAMYWYRQDPGQGLRLIYYSQIVNDFQKGDIAEGYSVSREKKESFPLTVTSAQKNPTAFYLCASSPGTGVANEKLFFGSGTQLSVL.

This clonotype showed up just a few times. The rearrangement links TRBV6-2 or TRBV6-3 to TRBJ2-5; D assignment may be TRBD1 or TRBD2 (5 bases each). The CDR3 contains 14 residues. The germline V gene has CDR1 MNHEY and CDR2 SVGEGT. V was pared by 1 base and J by 4 bases, with 10 bases between. The CDR3 region is CASSYLSGRETQYF. DNA of the CDR3: TGTGCCAGCAGTTACTTGTCGGGACGAGAGACCCAGTACTTC.

This clonotype appeared many times. The chain combines TRBV20-1 with TRBJ2-3; either TRBD1 or TRBD2 may supply D (7 bases each). The germline V gene has CDR1 DFQATT and CDR2 SNEGSKA (reference sequence). V lost 6 bases to trimming and J lost 1 base, with 20 bases between them. The CDR3 spans 16 residues. The CDR3, as DNA: TGCAGTGCGAGCGGGACAGACCGACTAGGCACAGATACGCAGTATTTT. This sequence encodes CSASGTDRLGTDTQYF.

This clonotype came up many times. The chain combines TRBV4-1 with TRBJ2-7; possibly TRBD1 or TRBD2 for D (5 bases each). V lost 4 bases and J 0 bases, leaving 13 bases between the germline ends. In germline, CDR1 is MGHRA, CDR2 YSYEKL. The CDR3 length is 15 residues. This CDR3 is CASSLQGTDSYEQYF. The CDR3 DNA reads as TGCGCCAGCAGCCTGCAAGGGACCGACTCCTACGAGCAGTACTTC.

This clonotype was observed at least ten times. This rearrangement joins TRBV3-1 to TRBJ2-5; no firm D call. V lost 7 bases, J lost 0 bases, and 15 bases lay in between. The CDR3 runs 15 residues. Germline V lookup: CDR1 LGHDT, CDR2 YNNKEL (reference sequence). DNA of the CDR3: TGTGCCAGCACCAAAAATCCCGGAAACCAAGAGACCCAGTACTTC. Translating gives CASTKNPGNQETQYF.

The gene calls are TRBV27 and TRBJ1-6, with 10 bases matching TRBD1. Unmatched junction bases numbered 5, after V lost 6 bases and J lost 9 bases. The CDR3 extends over 14 amino acids. Germline assignment: CDR1 MNHEY and CDR2 SMNVEV (reference sequence). This chain's CDR3 is CASSLGQGCSPLHF. The CDR3, as DNA: TGTGCCAGCAGCTTGGGACAGGGGTGTTCACCCCTCCACTTT.

The table lists this clonotype with many counts. This chain connects TRBV5-5 to TRBJ1-5, with no clear D. The length of the CDR3 is 15 residues. Trimming cost V 3 bases and J 1 base, with 11 bases left between them. Germline assignment: CDR1 SGHKS and CDR2 YYEKEE (reference sequence). CDR3 nucleotides: TGTGCCAGCAGCTACGGGAGTTCGAGCAATCAGCCCCAGCATTTT. Its translation is CASSYGSSSNQPQHF.

There are many counts of this clonotype. The rearrangement joins TRBV9 to TRBJ2-1; 8 bases fit TRBD2. J lost 7 bases, V lost 3 bases, and 9 bases had no gene match. The CDR3 is 15 amino acids. In germline, CDR1 is SGDLS, CDR2 YYNGEE. The CDR3 is CASSGGRGLVNEQFF. In DNA, the CDR3 is TGTGCCAGCAGCGGTGGAAGGGGACTAGTTAATGAGCAGTTCTTC.

The chain recombines TRBV12-3 or TRBV12-4 with TRBJ2-5; TRBD2 might be the D (5 bases). The CDR3 extends over 13 amino acids. V lost 7 bases and J lost 4, with 13 bases in between. The CDR3: CASTQDRGETQYF. The CDR3 DNA reads as TGTGCCAGCACCCAAGACCGGGGAGAGACCCAGTACTTC.

This clonotype has at least ten counts. The CDR3 coding sequence is TGCGCCAGCAGCCGAGGGACTCCTCGGTTGGGTGAAAAACTGTTTTTT. Translating gives CASSRGTPRLGEKLFF. The chain uses TRBV4-3 and TRBJ1-4; weak D call: TRBD1 (5 bases). CDR3 length: 16 amino acids. Looked up from germline, CDR1 is LGHNA and CDR2 is YSLEER. With 4 bases removed from V and 7 bases from J, the gap between germline ends came to 19 bases.

By sample share, this clonotype is medium-sized. This chain joins TRBV20-1 and TRBJ1-1; 11 bases match TRBD1. The CDR3 is 14 residues long. Trimming cost V 6 bases and J 11 bases; bases outside gene matches: 14. Germline values: CDR1 DFQATT, CDR2 SNEGSKA (reference sequence). The DNA of the CDR3 is TGCAGTGCGGCAGGGACAGGGGGTCTTCTCTGGGCTTTCTTT. It encodes CSAAGTGGLLWAFF.

The gene calls are TRBV7-3 and TRBJ1-1, with 8 bases aligning to TRBD1. Losses at the gene ends were 4 bases for V and 3 bases for J; bases not matched to a gene: 7. Germline V CDR1 and CDR2: SGHTA, FQGTGA. The CDR3 covers 15 residues. The CDR3 sequence: CASSSGQGRDTEAFF. CDR3 nucleotides: TGTGCCAGCAGCTCCGGACAGGGTCGGGACACTGAAGCTTTCTTT. Full variable domain (rest looked up from reference TRBV7-3 and TRBJ1-1): GAGVSQTPSNKVTEKGKYVELRCDPISGHTALYWYRQSLGQGPEFLIYFQGTGAADDSGLPNDRFFAVRPEGSVSTLKIQRTERGDSAVYLCASSSGQGRDTEAFFGQGTRLTVV.

This clonotype is medium-sized. The J gene is TRBJ1-2, the V gene TRBV5-6; D not resolved. CDR1 is SGHDT and CDR2 is YYEEEE in the germline V gene. CDR3 size: 14 residues. V gave up 0 bases and J gave up 7 bases, with 13 bases separating them. The CDR3 DNA reads as TGTGCCAGCAGCTTGGGCCACCTAGGTCGTGGCTACACCTTC. As protein: CASSLGHLGRGYTF.

This clonotype was detected ten times or more. The chain links TRBV19 to TRBJ2-7, with D perhaps assigned TRBD1 or TRBD2 (5 bases each). Trimming stripped 6 bases from V and 6 bases from J, with 15 bases between. CDR3 size: 13 residues. CDR1 is LNHDA, CDR2 SQIVND, per germline (reference sequence). As DNA, the CDR3 is TGTGCCAGTAGCCACCGGGACGTAGGCGAGCAGTACTTC. Its translation is CASSHRDVGEQYF.

This clonotype was seen many times. The V gene is TRBV30, the J gene TRBJ2-2, with 7 positions matching TRBD1. The CDR3 consists of 15 residues. V dropped 2 bases and J dropped 1; count of bases not matched to a gene: 4. Looked up from germline, CDR1 is GTSNPN and CDR2 is SVGIG (reference sequence). The CDR3 coding sequence is TGTGCCTGGAGTCGCGGACAGGAGAACACCGGGGAGCTGTTTTTT. Encoded protein: CAWSRGQENTGELFF. Full variable domain (remainder filled in from reference TRBV30 and TRBJ2-2): SQTIHQWPATLVQPVGSPLSLECTVEGTSNPNLYWYRQAAGRGLQLLFYSVGIGQISSEVPQNLSASRPQDRQFILSSKKLLLSDSGFYLCAWSRGQENTGELFFGEGSRLTVL.

In its sample, this clonotype was seen many times. The chain carries TRBV9 and TRBJ2-2, with D unresolved. The CDR3 is 13 residues long. Trimming removed 5 bases from V and 4 bases from J, with 9 bases in between. The V gene's germline CDR1 is SGDLS and CDR2 YYNGEE. The CDR3 DNA reads as TGTGCCAGCAGGGCAGGTTGCACCGGGGAGCTGTTTTTT. This encodes CASRAGCTGELFF. Full variable domain (rest looked up from reference TRBV9 and TRBJ2-2): DSGVTQTPKHLITATGQRVTLRCSPRSGDLSVYWYQQSLDQGLQFLIQYYNGEERAKGNILERFSAQQFPDLHSELNLSSLELGDSALYFCASRAGCTGELFFGEGSRLTVL.

This clonotype was counted between two and nine times. The rearrangement links TRBV7-2 to TRBJ2-7; 12 nucleotides match TRBD2. V shed 5 bases, J shed 2 bases, and the junction held 1 base outside the gene matches. The germline gives CDR1 SGHTA, CDR2 FQGNSA. This CDR3 region has 14 residues. This CDR3 is CASSGLAGTYEQYF. Here the CDR3 DNA reads TGTGCCAGCAGCGGACTAGCGGGAACCTACGAGCAGTACTTC.

The chain uses TRBV14 and TRBJ1-1; D gene ambiguous. This CDR3 has 14 residues. Germline V gives CDR1 SGHDN, CDR2 FVKESK. Trimming removed 4 bases from V and 1 base from J, with 10 bases in between. The CDR3, as DNA: TGTGCCAGCAGCCTGCCCGGGAGGAACACTGAAGCTTTCTTT. Translated, it gives CASSLPGRNTEAFF. Together with reference TRBV14 and TRBJ1-1, the CDR3 gives the full variable domain: EAGVTQFPSHSVIEKGQTVTLRCDPISGHDNLYWYRRVMGKEIKFLLHFVKESKQDESGMPNNRFLAERTGGTYSTLKVQPAELEDSGVYFCASSLPGRNTEAFFGQGTRLTVV.

This clonotype showed up many times. The chain is built from TRBV7-2 and TRBJ1-1; D possibly corresponds to TRBD1 (6 bases). Germline V gene data show CDR1 as SGHTA and CDR2 as FQGNSA. CDR3 length: 15 residues. The V gene lost 6 bases and the J gene lost 1 base, with 15 bases spanning the gap. CDR3 amino acids: CASSPGARGNTEAFF. The CDR3 DNA reads as TGTGCCAGCAGTCCAGGGGCGAGGGGGAACACTGAAGCTTTCTTT.

This clonotype was found many times. One end of the junction does not line up with germline, which may come from a read error. The chain links TRBV20-1 to TRBJ1-2; 9 nucleotides agree with TRBD1. The CDR3 is 17 amino acids. CDR1 and CDR2 (germline): DFQATT, SNEGSKA (reference sequence). The chain's CDR3 is CSARDEGQGWNGYGDTF. DNA for the CDR3: TGCAGTGCTAGAGATGAGGGACAGGGTTGGAACGGCTATGGCGACACCTTC.

This clonotype is categorized as medium-sized. The V and J genes are TRBV7-3 and TRBJ2-3; 10 nucleotides match TRBD2. J was trimmed by 2 bases and V by 2 bases; bases with no gene match: 10. The CDR3 has 18 residues. Germline CDR1 SGHTA, CDR2 FQGTGA. CDR3 nucleotides: TGTGCCAGCAGCTTATTCAGCGGGAGGGCCCTCCCCACAGATACGCAGTATTTT. Amino acids: CASSLFSGRALPTDTQYF.

This clonotype was found many times. The chain is built from TRBV20-1 and TRBJ1-2; TRBD1 agrees at 9 bases. Trimming took 5 bases from V and 3 from J; bases not matched to a gene: 7. The CDR3 has 14 residues. Germline-derived CDR1 and CDR2 are DFQATT and SNEGSKA (reference sequence). CDR3 coding DNA: TGCAGTGCTGGACAGGGGACCCGTGACTATGGCTACACCTTC. Its translation is CSAGQGTRDYGYTF.

This clonotype appeared many times. This chain uses TRBV5-1 with TRBJ2-2, with no clear D. V shed 2 bases and J shed 5 bases, with 16 bases lying between them. CDR3 size: 16 residues. CDR1 is SGHRS, CDR2 YFSETQ, per germline. In DNA, the CDR3 is TGCGCCAGCAGCTTAGGGCCGCTCATCGGGACCGGGGAGCTGTTTTTT. Protein product: CASSLGPLIGTGELFF.

This clonotype was recorded at least ten times. The chain uses TRBV5-4 and TRBJ2-2, with TRBD2 matching 13 bases. V was pared by 4 bases and J by 1 base, with 7 bases of the junction left unmatched. CDR1 and CDR2 (germline): SGHNT, YYREEE (reference sequence). The CDR3 runs 18 residues. The CDR3 spells CASSLGLAGAGNTGELFF. The CDR3 DNA is TGTGCCAGCAGCCTCGGACTAGCGGGGGCCGGGAACACCGGGGAGCTGTTTTTT.

This clonotype was detected ten times or more. V and J are TRBV20-1 and TRBJ2-4; D tentatively fits TRBD1 or TRBD2 (6 bases each). From germline, CDR1 is DFQATT and CDR2 SNEGSKA (reference sequence). The CDR3 length is 18 residues. The germline V and J ends were trimmed by 0 bases and 1 base, with 19 bases remaining between them. For the CDR3, the DNA is TGCAGTGCTAGAGATCTAAGAGGAGGGGGGTTGGCCAAAAACATTCAGTACTTC. Translated: CSARDLRGGGLAKNIQYF.

This clonotype was recorded many times. V usage is TRBV20-1 and J usage is TRBJ1-2; D call uncertain. CDR1 and CDR2 (germline): DFQATT, SNEGSKA (reference sequence). The CDR3 consists of 12 residues. Trimming stripped 0 bases from V and 8 bases from J, with 10 bases between. The CDR3 nucleotides read TGCAGTGCTAGAGATCTTAAATGGGGCTACACCTTC. Translation gives CSARDLKWGYTF.

The table lists this clonotype with many counts. The V and J genes are TRBV7-9 and TRBJ1-5; 9 positions match TRBD1. The CDR3 loop spans 16 amino acids. V lost 0 bases and J lost 0; bases outside the gene matches: 0. The V gene's germline CDR1 is SEHNR and CDR2 FQNEAQ (reference sequence). CDR3 in amino acids: CASSLATGGSNQPQHF. CDR3 nucleotides: TGTGCCAGCAGCTTAGCGACAGGGGGTAGCAATCAGCCCCAGCATTTT.

This clonotype has a count of ten or more. The chain recombines TRBV6-1 with TRBJ2-7; TRBD1 agrees at 10 bases. V lost 0 bases and J lost 7; bases outside the gene matches: 18. Germline V CDR1 and CDR2: MNHNS, SASEGT. The CDR3 extends over 19 amino acids. This CDR3 is CASSEAPVFGTGAKREQYF. Here the CDR3 DNA reads TGTGCCAGCAGTGAAGCGCCGGTGTTCGGGACAGGGGCCAAGAGGGAGCAGTACTTC.